Sequencing of this TCR beta chain was carried out in a study of cytomegalovirus exposure and HLA in healthy donors. This CDR3 has 13 residues. V was clipped by 4 bases and J by 5 bases; unmatched bases: 4. Germline CDR1 SEHNR, CDR2 FQNEAQ (reference sequence). Vbeta (60) and Jbeta (13) primers were used in the PCR. Method: immunoSEQ multiplex PCR; TCRdb's copy keeps in-frame clones and lacks some. The table lists 200,000 to 250,000 clones, around 80% of them singletons, with about 0.5% in the top ten. The TCR originated in a boy aged 10-17 years in good health and CMV-seronegative. The chain combines TRBV7-9 with TRBJ1-2; 7 nucleotides line up with TRBD1. The material sequenced was PBMCs. The CDR3 coding sequence is TGTGCCAGCAGCTCTACAGGGGAGTATGGCTACACCTTC. This encodes CASSSTGEYGYTF.